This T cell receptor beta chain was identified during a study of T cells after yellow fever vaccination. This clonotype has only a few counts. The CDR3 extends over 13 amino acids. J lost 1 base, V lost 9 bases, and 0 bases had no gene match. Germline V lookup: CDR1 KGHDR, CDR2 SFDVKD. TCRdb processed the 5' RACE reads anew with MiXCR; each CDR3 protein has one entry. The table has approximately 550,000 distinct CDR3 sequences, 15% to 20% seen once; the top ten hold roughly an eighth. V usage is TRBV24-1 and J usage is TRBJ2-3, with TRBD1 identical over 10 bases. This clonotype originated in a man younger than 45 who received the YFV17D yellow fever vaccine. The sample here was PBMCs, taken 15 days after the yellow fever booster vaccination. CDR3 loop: CATGTGGTDTQYF. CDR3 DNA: TGTGCCACCGGGACAGGGGGCACAGATACGCAGTATTTT.